The 23 T cell receptor beta chains below were found in one sample sequenced in a study of cytomegalovirus exposure and HLA in healthy donors. The PCR was carried out with 60 Vbeta primers and 13 Jbeta primers. Only in-frame clones appear in the TCRdb table, and some are missing; sequencing was by immunoSEQ multiplex PCR. This table has some 96,000 clones, 55% to 75% appearing once. Sample: PBMCs. The receptors come from a man aged 55 to 69 in good health and CMV-seronegative.

The CDR3 sequence is CAWDRLPGTQYF. The CDR3, as DNA: TGTGCCTGGGACAGACTCCCTGGGACCCAGTACTTC. This sequence joins TRBV30 and TRBJ2-5, with D possibly TRBD1 on 5 matching bases. Germline lookup yields CDR1 GTSNPN and CDR2 SVGIG (reference sequence). The V and J ends lost 5 bases and 7 bases respectively, with 14 bases between them. The CDR3 contains 12 residues.

This clone was seen a handful of times. The chain is built from TRBV7-9 and TRBJ1-3; TRBD1 matches at 8 bases. The trim removed 5 bases at V and 5 bases at J, leaving 8 bases unmatched. Per germline, CDR1 SEHNR and CDR2 FQNEAQ (reference sequence). The CDR3 has 15 residues. CDR3 protein: CASSPTGGLRNTIYF. The CDR3 DNA is TGTGCCAGCAGCCCCACAGGGGGATTGAGAAACACCATATATTTT.

The chain has TRBV30 and TRBJ2-4; 13 bases line up with TRBD2. This CDR3 has 20 residues. The trim removed 4 bases at V and 0 bases at J, leaving 15 bases unmatched. The germline gives CDR1 GTSNPN, CDR2 SVGIG (reference sequence). CDR3 nucleotide sequence: TGTGCCTGGACCAAGAAGCCGGGACTAGCGGGGCTCATAGCCAAAAACATTCAGTACTTC. It encodes CAWTKKPGLAGLIAKNIQYF.

The chain uses TRBV29-1 and TRBJ1-2, with a tentative D call TRBD1 (6 bases). The CDR3 is 13 residues long. Looked up from germline, CDR1 is SQVTM and CDR2 is ANQGSEA. The germline V and J ends were trimmed by 4 bases and 6 bases, with 15 bases remaining between them. The CDR3: CSVASGQLNGYTF. The DNA for the CDR3 is TGCAGCGTTGCCTCCGGACAGCTAAATGGCTACACCTTC.

This clone turned up a few times. The rearrangement links TRBV4-2 to TRBJ1-1, with D possibly TRBD1 on 5 matching bases. Trimming took off 1 base at V and 1 base at J, with 10 bases between the two ends. The CDR3 is 15 amino acids. CDR1 and CDR2 (germline): LGHNA, YNFKEQ. This chain's CDR3 is CASSQGQLSNTEAFF. The CDR3, as DNA: TGTGCCAGCAGCCAAGGACAGCTCTCGAACACTGAAGCTTTCTTT.

This rearrangement joins TRBV6-6 to TRBJ2-2; TRBD1 agrees at 8 bases. The germline gives CDR1 MNHNY, CDR2 SVGAGI (reference sequence). The CDR3 sequence is 13 residues long. Trimming took 10 bases from V and 7 from J; bases not matched to a gene: 8. CDR3 region: CATAGGEGGELFF. The CDR3 DNA is TGTGCCACCGCAGGGGGCGAGGGCGGGGAGCTGTTTTTT.

This clone was recorded once. This chain links TRBV11-3 with TRBJ2-5; 7 bases line up with TRBD2. With the DNA end fitting TRBJ2-7 better, the J assignment may be wrong. The CDR3 loop spans 15 amino acids. CDR1 is SGHNT and CDR2 is YENEEA in the germline V gene. CDR3 DNA sequence: TGTGCCAGCAGCACTACTAGCGCCGACTCCTACGAGCAGTACTTC. Protein sequence: CASSTTSADSYEQYF.

The V and J genes are TRBV5-1 and TRBJ2-7, with TRBD2 as a possible D gene (5 bases). The V gene lost 0 bases and the J gene lost 4 bases, with 11 bases spanning the gap. Germline V gives CDR1 SGHRS, CDR2 YFSETQ. This CDR3 is built from 14 residues. CDR3 sequence reads: CASSLEGLLYEQYF. The CDR3 coding sequence is TGCGCCAGCAGCTTGGAAGGACTTCTATACGAGCAGTACTTC.

This clone was found once. The V gene is TRBV29-1, the J gene TRBJ2-3, with 7 nucleotides matching TRBD2. The CDR3 sequence is 14 residues long. CDR1 is SQVTM, CDR2 ANQGSEA, per germline. J was trimmed by 0 bases and V by 3 bases; bases with no gene match: 3. CDR3 sequence (DNA): TGCAGCGTTGAGCTAGCGGAGAGCACAGATACGCAGTATTTT. Translation gives CSVELAESTDTQYF.

The genes are TRBV5-5 and TRBJ1-2; TRBD1 matches at 8 bases. The CDR3 is made up of 15 amino acids. Germline CDR1 is SGHKS and CDR2 is YYEKEE (reference sequence). V gave up 6 bases and J gave up 4 bases; unmatched junction bases: 11. In DNA, the CDR3 is TGTGCCAGCACCCAAACTCCGACAGGGGCCTATGGCTACACCTTC. Protein product: CASTQTPTGAYGYTF.

The genes are TRBV21-1 and TRBJ1-3; the table's D call, TRBD1, was not checked against the DNA. TRBV21-1 corresponds to a pseudogene. The CDR3 length is 14 residues. CDR3 in amino acids: CASSKGNRGNTIYF. CDR3 DNA sequence: TGTGCCAGCAGCAAAGGAAACAGAGGAAACACCATATATTTT.

The J gene is TRBJ2-5, the V gene TRBV7-2; 10 bases map to TRBD2. With V trimmed by 5 bases and J by 5 bases, 8 bases remained unmatched. The CDR3 totals 15 residues. Germline loops: CDR1 SGHTA, CDR2 FQGNSA. The CDR3 DNA sequence: TGTGCCAGCAGCCTACAGCGGGGGGGCCTGGAGACCCAGTACTTC. It encodes CASSLQRGGLETQYF. Full variable domain (rest looked up from reference TRBV7-2 and TRBJ2-5): GAGVSQSPSNKVTEKGKDVELRCDPISGHTALYWYRQSLGQGLEFLIYFQGNSAPDKSGLPSDRFSAERTGGSVSTLTIQRTQQEDSAVYLCASSLQRGGLETQYFGPGTRLLVL.

The V gene is TRBV5-1, the J gene TRBJ1-4; 7 nucleotides align to TRBD1. Germline CDR1 and CDR2: SGHRS and YFSETQ. The CDR3 is 15 amino acids. The V and J ends lost 4 bases and 8 bases, in that order; junction bases with no gene match: 11. The CDR3 sequence is CASSQPDRVGEKLFF. The CDR3 region has the DNA TGCGCCAGCAGCCAACCCGACAGGGTGGGGGAAAAACTGTTTTTT.

V is TRBV11-3 and J is TRBJ2-1; D possibly corresponds to TRBD1 (5 bases). Germline loops: CDR1 SGHNT, CDR2 YENEEA. This CDR3 is 14 amino acids long. Trimming removed 8 bases from V and 8 bases from J, with 19 bases in between. CDR3 amino acids: CASEDNSRGDEQFF. The CDR3 nucleotides are TGTGCCAGCGAGGATAATAGTAGGGGCGATGAGCAGTTCTTC.

This clone is medium-sized. J is TRBJ1-1 and V is TRBV5-6, with D perhaps matching TRBD1 (6 bases). V dropped 5 bases and J dropped 11 bases, with 16 bases sitting between them. Germline assignment: CDR1 SGHDT and CDR2 YYEEEE. This CDR3 comprises 12 residues. CDR3 bases: TGTGCCAGCAGTAATGTTGGGGGCGTTGCTTTCTTT. It is translated as CASSNVGGVAFF.

CDR3 residues: CASSSDRFTEAFF. Here the CDR3 DNA reads TGTGCCAGCAGCTCCGACAGGTTTACTGAAGCTTTCTTT. The chain couples TRBV7-9 to TRBJ1-1, with D tentatively TRBD1 (6 bases). V dropped 4 bases and J dropped 5 bases, with 11 bases sitting between them. Germline assignment: CDR1 SEHNR and CDR2 FQNEAQ (reference sequence). CDR3 length: 13 residues. Using reference TRBV7-9 and TRBJ1-1 for the parts outside the CDR3, the full variable domain is DTGVSQNPRHKITKRGQNVTFRCDPISEHNRLYWYRQTLGQGPEFLTYFQNEAQLEKSRLLSDRFSAERPKGSFSTLEIQRTEQGDSAMYLCASSSDRFTEAFFGQGTRLTVV.

The genes are TRBV7-9 and TRBJ2-5, with D hard to call. This CDR3 comprises 14 residues. The germline V gene has CDR1 SEHNR and CDR2 FQNEAQ (reference sequence). Trimming left V 3 bases short and J 0 bases short, with 8 bases between. The CDR3 nucleotides are TGTGCCAGCAGCTTTCGGTCTAACCAAGAGACCCAGTACTTC. Translated, it gives CASSFRSNQETQYF.

The chain couples TRBV6-1 to TRBJ2-1; 13 bases fit TRBD2. Unmatched junction bases numbered 4, after V lost 8 bases and J lost 6 bases. Germline V gene sequence: CDR1 MNHNS, CDR2 SASEGT. The CDR3 is 14 residues long. The CDR3 loop is CASGGLAGSNEQFF. The CDR3, as DNA: TGTGCCAGCGGGGGACTAGCGGGAAGCAATGAGCAGTTCTTC.

This clone occurred a few times. V gene TRBV4-2 combines with J gene TRBJ1-1; 11 nucleotides agree with TRBD1. Trimming took 1 base from V and 10 from J; bases not matched to a gene: 8. Germline CDR1 reads LGHNA; CDR2 reads YNFKEQ. The CDR3 has 15 amino acids. The CDR3: CASSQVGQGGLGAFF. In nucleotides, the CDR3 is TGTGCCAGCAGCCAAGTGGGACAGGGGGGACTAGGAGCTTTCTTT.

The V gene is TRBV6-4, the J gene TRBJ2-7; TRBD1 might be the D (5 bases). The CDR3 is 14 residues long. The germline V gene encodes CDR1 MRHNA and CDR2 SNTAGT. Trimming pared 0 bases from V and 3 bases from J, leaving 9 bases between. The CDR3 nucleotides read TGTGCCAGCAGTGACTCGACAGAATACTACGAGCAGTACTTC. It is translated as CASSDSTEYYEQYF.

The chain uses TRBV18 and TRBJ1-5; 7 positions agree with TRBD1. This CDR3 region has 15 residues. CDR1 is KGHSH and CDR2 is LQKENI in the germline V gene. V shed 3 bases, J shed 1 base, and the junction held 3 bases outside the gene matches. The CDR3 reads CASSPGTASNQPQHF. CDR3 nucleotide sequence: TGTGCCAGCTCACCCGGGACAGCGAGCAATCAGCCCCAGCATTTT.

As for this clone: In this CDR3 the conserved last residue, phenylalanine or tryptophan, is missing, so a read error is likely. CDR3 nucleotides: TGTGCCAGTAGTATCGGGGACAGCTCCTATAATTCACCCCTCCACCTT. Its protein product is CASSIGDSSYNSPLHL. V is TRBV19 and J is TRBJ1-6; 7 positions match TRBD1. The V gene's germline CDR1 is LNHDA and CDR2 SQIVND (reference sequence). The CDR3 spans 16 residues. J was trimmed by 0 bases and V by 3 bases; bases with no gene match: 2.

The V call is TRBV7-9, the J call TRBJ1-4; possible D gene TRBD1, 6 bases. Per the germline V gene, CDR1 is SEHNR and CDR2 is FQNEAQ (reference sequence). The CDR3 runs 14 residues. The V and J ends lost 2 bases and 6 bases respectively, with 10 bases between them. In nucleotides, the CDR3 is TGTGCCAGCAGCTTAATTGGGGGCGATGAAAAACTGTTTTTT. Protein product: CASSLIGGDEKLFF.